A single sample gave rise to the 12 T cell receptor beta chains below, sequenced in a study of breast tumors, draining lymph nodes, adjacent tissues. The lymph nodes were axillary draining lymph nodes from breast cancer patients. TCRdb ran MiXCR on the multiplex PCR reads and lists one entry per CDR3 protein. The table has under 150,000 distinct CDR3 sequences, just under 20% seen once; the top ten hold roughly 3.5%. The specimen was axillary lymph node tissue. These receptors originate from a female donor with breast cancer. Some clones in this sample may be carry-over from other donors' samples.

This clonotype was recorded only once. This CDR3 is missing its conserved last phenylalanine or tryptophan, likely due to a read error. Because the CDR3's place on the DNA is in doubt, the DNA is left out and the CDR3 is given as listed by TCRdb. The genes are TRBV20-1 and TRBJ2-2; the table's TRBD1 call for D was not verified on the DNA. Germline V lookup: CDR1 DFQATT, CDR2 SNEGSKA (reference sequence). The CDR3 is 16 residues long, counting both termini. The CDR3 region is CSAKVLLQGNTGELSS.

Comments on this clonotype: This clone may be a read error of a much larger clone one base away. This sequence joins TRBV7-9 and TRBJ1-2; TRBD1 is a possible D gene (5 bases). Per the germline V gene, CDR1 is SEHNR and CDR2 is FQNEAQ (reference sequence). CDR3 length: 15 amino acids. V lost 1 base to trimming and J lost 5 bases, with 14 bases between them. CDR3 residues: CASSLVSGGIYGYTF. The CDR3 DNA reads as TGTGCCAGCAGCTTAGTCTCGGGGGGTATTTATGGCTACACCTTC. Complete variable domain (other parts from reference TRBV7-9 and TRBJ1-2): DTGVSQNPRHKITKRGQNVTFRCDPISEHNRLYWYRQTLGQGPEFLTYFQNEAQLEKSRLLSDRFSAERPKGSFSTLEIQRTEQGDSAMYLCASSLVSGGIYGYTFGSGTRLTVV.

The chain combines TRBV20-1 with TRBJ1-1; tentatively, D is TRBD1 (6 bases). The V gene lost 7 bases and the J gene lost 6 bases, with 15 bases spanning the gap. This CDR3 has 12 amino acids. Germline loops: CDR1 DFQATT, CDR2 SNEGSKA (reference sequence). CDR3 protein: CSGERGFSEAFF. The CDR3 DNA follows: TGCAGTGGGGAAAGGGGGTTTTCTGAAGCTTTCTTT.

This clonotype was recorded at least ten times. This chain links TRBV19 with TRBJ1-3, with 9 bases identical to TRBD1. Trimming removed 6 bases from V and 3 bases from J; junction bases left unmatched: 12. The length of the CDR3 is 17 residues. Germline CDR1 LNHDA, CDR2 SQIVND (reference sequence). The CDR3 protein is CASSLGQGVWRGNTIYF. The CDR3 coding sequence is TGTGCCAGTAGCCTGGGACAGGGAGTTTGGCGTGGAAACACCATATATTTT.

Notes on this clonotype: One end of the junction does not line up with germline, which may come from a read error. The chain couples TRBV10-1 to TRBJ2-1; TRBD2 agrees at 7 bases. The CDR3 runs 16 residues. Germline-derived CDR1 and CDR2 are WNHNN and SYGVQD (reference sequence). The CDR3 DNA follows: TGCGCCGGCAGTGAGTCGGGGGGATTGGGAAACAATGAGCAGTCCTTC. It translates to CAGSESGGLGNNEQSF.

This clonotype was detected many times. CDR3 amino acids: CASSPGQGGDGYTF. The CDR3 region has the DNA TGTGCCAGCTCACCAGGGCAGGGCGGCGATGGCTACACCTTC. This rearrangement joins TRBV18 to TRBJ1-2, with D perhaps matching TRBD1 (5 bases). The CDR3 spans 14 residues. The germline V gene encodes CDR1 KGHSH and CDR2 LQKENI. V gave up 2 bases and J gave up 6 bases, with 13 bases separating them.

This clonotype was detected ten times or more. J is TRBJ2-7 and V is TRBV6-5; 8 bases line up with TRBD2. The V gene end was trimmed by 3 bases and the J gene end by 2 bases; junction bases not matched to a gene: 6. Germline V gene lookup returns CDR1 MNHEY and CDR2 SVGAGI. CDR3 length equals 15 residues. The CDR3 protein is CASSYISGATYEQYF. The CDR3 DNA is TGTGCCAGCAGTTATATTAGCGGGGCGACCTACGAGCAGTACTTC.

This clonotype was seen ten or more times. The chain uses TRBV6-1 and TRBJ1-5; 8 nucleotides align to TRBD1. The trim removed 5 bases at V and 7 bases at J, leaving 10 bases unmatched. The CDR3 contains 15 residues. Germline values: CDR1 MNHNS, CDR2 SASEGT. DNA for the CDR3: TGTGCCAGCAGTATGGACAGGGCAGGCTTCCAGCCCCAGCATTTT. Its protein product is CASSMDRAGFQPQHF.

Concerning this clonotype itself: A much larger clone differs by one base, so this may be a read error. The chain combines TRBV7-2 with TRBJ1-5, with D possibly being TRBD1 (6 bases). Per the germline V gene, CDR1 is SGHTA and CDR2 is FQGNSA. The CDR3 has 13 residues. V was pared by 3 bases and J by 7 bases, with 10 bases between. The CDR3 coding sequence is TGTGCCAGCAGCTTTGTGGGACAACAGCCCCAGCATTTT. Translating gives CASSFVGQQPQHF.

This clonotype was picked up many times. V gene TRBV20-1 combines with J gene TRBJ1-2; a weak D match, TRBD1 (5 bases). The CDR3 runs to 9 residues. CDR1 DFQATT and CDR2 SNEGSKA come from the germline V gene (reference sequence). For the CDR3, the DNA is TGCAGCCTCCAGGGAGGCTACACCTTC. Protein: CSLQGGYTF.

The rearrangement links TRBV27 to TRBJ2-7; 7 positions match TRBD1. The CDR3 length is 15 residues. V was pared by 2 bases and J by 3 bases, with 7 bases of the junction left unmatched. Germline lookup yields CDR1 MNHEY and CDR2 SMNVEV (reference sequence). The CDR3 DNA follows: TGTGCCAGCAGTTTAAGGTGGACAGGCAACTACGAGCAGTACTTC. Translating it yields CASSLRWTGNYEQYF.

This clonotype was observed at least ten times. The J gene is TRBJ2-2, the V gene TRBV6-9; D might be TRBD2 (6 bases). CDR1 and CDR2 (germline): MNHGY, SVAAGI. The CDR3 covers 15 residues. V was pared by 6 bases and J by 0 bases, with 11 bases between. The CDR3 sequence: CASRGLPPNTGELFF. In DNA form, the CDR3 reads TGTGCCAGCAGAGGACTACCTCCGAACACCGGGGAGCTGTTTTTT.